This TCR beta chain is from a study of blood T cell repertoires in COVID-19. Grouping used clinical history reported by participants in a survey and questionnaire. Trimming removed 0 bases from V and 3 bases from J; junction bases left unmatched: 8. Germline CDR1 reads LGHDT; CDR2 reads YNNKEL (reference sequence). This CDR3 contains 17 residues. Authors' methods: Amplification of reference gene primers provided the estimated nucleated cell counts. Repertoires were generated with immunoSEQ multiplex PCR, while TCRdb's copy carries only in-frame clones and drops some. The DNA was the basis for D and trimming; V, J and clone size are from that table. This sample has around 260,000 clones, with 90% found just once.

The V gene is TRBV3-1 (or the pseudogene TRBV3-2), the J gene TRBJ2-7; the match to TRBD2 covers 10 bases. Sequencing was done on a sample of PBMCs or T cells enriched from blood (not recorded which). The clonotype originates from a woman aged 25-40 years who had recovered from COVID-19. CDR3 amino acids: CASSQDLSGGQFYEQYF. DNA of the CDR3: TGTGCCAGCAGCCAAGACCTTAGCGGGGGGCAATTCTACGAGCAGTACTTC.